The 25 T cell receptor beta chains given below trace back to one sample, sequenced in a study of CD8 T cells in ankylosing spondylitis. Findings and limits, study-wide: The study identified a TCR beta motif of under 10 highly homologous variants that appeared characteristic of ankylosing spondylitis blood.

No antigen is known for these receptors. Each CDR3 protein gets one entry after TCRdb re-called the 5' RACE reads with MiXCR. The sample holds 450,000 to 550,000 distinct CDR3 sequences, approximately 5% seen once. Sequencing used blood, either unsorted or a sorted T cell fraction (not recorded which). The receptors stem from a male donor with ankylosing spondylitis.

This clonotype was seen at least ten times. V and J are TRBV10-3 and TRBJ1-5, with D hard to call. Germline V gene data show CDR1 as ENHRY and CDR2 as SYGVKD. V lost 0 bases and J lost 3, with 9 bases in between. This CDR3 has 15 residues. The CDR3 coding sequence is TGTGCCATCAGTGAGTCAGGACGGGTCAATCAGCCCCAGCATTTT. Protein sequence: CAISESGRVNQPQHF.

The table lists this clonotype with many counts. V gene TRBV6-1 combines with J gene TRBJ1-2; D remains unclear. CDR1 and CDR2 from the germline V gene are MNHNS and SASEGT. Trimming took off 0 bases at V and 8 bases at J, with 13 bases between the two ends. The CDR3 spans 14 residues. Written as DNA, the CDR3 is TGTGCCAGCAGTGAAGCTTTTGTAGGGTCAGGCTACACCTTC. Protein sequence: CASSEAFVGSGYTF.

There are many counts of this clonotype. The chain carries TRBV7-9 and TRBJ2-7; D unresolved. V was clipped by 10 bases and J by 2 bases, with 6 bases between them. CDR1 SEHNR and CDR2 FQNEAQ come from the germline V gene (reference sequence). This CDR3 region has 10 residues. In nucleotides, the CDR3 is TGTGCCATCGGAACCTACGAGCAGTACTTC. Translating gives CAIGTYEQYF. Full variable domain (outside the CDR3, taken from reference TRBV7-9 and TRBJ2-7): DTGVSQNPRHKITKRGQNVTFRCDPISEHNRLYWYRQTLGQGPEFLTYFQNEAQLEKSRLLSDRFSAERPKGSFSTLEIQRTEQGDSAMYLCAIGTYEQYFGPGTRLTVT.

Ten or more counts support this clonotype. The CDR3 nucleotides are TGTGCCAGCAGCCCGCAGGGGTGGAACACTGAAGCTTTCTTT. Its protein product is CASSPQGWNTEAFF. The chain is built from TRBV7-2 and TRBJ1-1, with a weak D call TRBD1 (6 bases). V lost 5 bases, J lost 1 base, and 11 bases lay in between. Germline assignment: CDR1 SGHTA and CDR2 FQGNSA. This CDR3 comprises 14 residues.

This clonotype has only a few counts. V and J are TRBV7-2 and TRBJ2-7; 12 positions agree with TRBD1. Looked up from germline, CDR1 is SGHTA and CDR2 is FQGNSA. The CDR3 is made up of 15 amino acids. With 5 bases clipped from V and 3 bases from J, the junction kept 5 bases outside the gene matches. CDR3 amino acids: CASSIGTGGGYEQYF. The CDR3 DNA sequence: TGTGCCAGCAGCATAGGGACAGGGGGCGGCTACGAGCAGTACTTC.

Ten or more counts support this clonotype. V gene TRBV2 combines with J gene TRBJ1-5; TRBD1 aligns across 7 bases. CDR3 length: 13 residues. Germline V gene lookup returns CDR1 SNHLY and CDR2 FYNNEI. V shed 6 bases, J shed 7 bases, and the junction held 6 bases outside the gene matches. The CDR3 spells CASRNRGRQPQHF. The CDR3 bases are TGTGCCAGCAGAAACAGGGGTCGACAGCCCCAGCATTTT.

This clonotype was counted a few times. The chain uses TRBV9 and TRBJ1-1, with 9 bases fitting TRBD1. V trimming: 0 bases; J trimming: 4 bases; junction bases outside the gene matches: 4. The CDR3 runs to 15 residues. The V gene's germline CDR1 is SGDLS and CDR2 YYNGEE. Here the CDR3 reads CASSVGTGVGTEAFF. The CDR3 DNA sequence: TGTGCCAGCAGCGTAGGGACAGGGGTAGGCACTGAAGCTTTCTTT.

This clonotype was seen ten or more times. This chain uses TRBV20-1 with TRBJ2-5; possible D gene TRBD2, 5 bases. Germline V gene lookup returns CDR1 DFQATT and CDR2 SNEGSKA (reference sequence). The CDR3 is 15 residues long. V dropped 3 bases and J dropped 5 bases, with 19 bases sitting between them. The CDR3 sequence is CSASGAIDGGETQYF. CDR3 DNA sequence: TGCAGTGCTAGCGGAGCTATCGACGGAGGTGAGACCCAGTACTTC.

This clonotype was detected a few times. The junction departs from the called germline gene at one end, perhaps through a read error. The chain is built from TRBV7-3 and TRBJ2-3; maybe TRBD1 (8 bases). The CDR3 is 14 amino acids. Germline CDR1 SGHTA, CDR2 FQGTGA. The DNA for the CDR3 is TGTGCCAGCAGCATAACAGGGGGGGCAGATACGCAGTATTTT. The encoded protein is CASSITGGADTQYF.

This clonotype was seen many times. The chain carries TRBV7-9 and TRBJ1-2; 7 bases align to TRBD1. The germline V gene has CDR1 SEHNR and CDR2 FQNEAQ (reference sequence). The J segment lost 4 bases and the V segment lost 0 bases, leaving 8 bases of the junction unmatched. The CDR3 has 16 amino acids. CDR3 protein: CASSLAQGQILYGYTF. The DNA of the CDR3 is TGTGCCAGCAGCTTAGCCCAGGGACAGATTCTCTATGGCTACACCTTC.

This clonotype has just a few counts. The chain links TRBV7-2 to TRBJ2-6; TRBD1 or TRBD2 may be the D gene (5 bases each). Germline values: CDR1 SGHTA, CDR2 FQGNSA. The CDR3 has 12 residues. V was clipped by 6 bases and J by 14 bases, with 14 bases between them. CDR3 region: CASSFQRGILTF. CDR3 bases: TGTGCCAGCAGTTTCCAGAGGGGCATCCTGACTTTC. The entire variable domain, with the rest obtained from reference TRBV7-2 and TRBJ2-6, is as follows: GAGVSQSPSNKVTEKGKDVELRCDPISGHTALYWYRQSLGQGLEFLIYFQGNSAPDKSGLPSDRFSAERTGGSVSTLTIQRTQQEDSAVYLCASSFQRGILTFGAGSRLTVL.

The rearrangement links TRBV29-1 to TRBJ2-7; D may be TRBD1 or TRBD2 (6 bases each). This CDR3 has 15 residues. The V end lost 2 bases, the J end lost 1 base, and 15 bases lay between the germline ends. The germline CDR1 and CDR2 sequences are SQVTM and ANQGSEA. In nucleotides, the CDR3 is TGCAGCGTTGAAATGGGGGGCTTGAGTTCCTACGAGCAGTACTTC. Residues: CSVEMGGLSSYEQYF.

This clonotype was seen many times. This sequence joins TRBV7-6 and TRBJ2-5; no definite D call. From germline, CDR1 is SGHVS and CDR2 FNYEAQ. CDR3 length: 13 residues. V dropped 5 bases and J dropped 5 bases, with 12 bases sitting between them. The CDR3 loop is CASSQIAVETQYF. CDR3 nucleotides: TGTGCCAGCAGCCAAATTGCGGTCGAGACCCAGTACTTC.

This clonotype was detected ten times or more. The chain links TRBV5-1 to TRBJ1-1; D unclear. V lost 5 bases and J 0 bases, leaving 8 bases between the germline ends. Germline V gene sequence: CDR1 SGHRS, CDR2 YFSETQ. The CDR3 has 13 residues. CDR3: CASSSGMNTEAFF. The CDR3 coding sequence is TGCGCCAGCAGTTCTGGCATGAACACTGAAGCTTTCTTT.

This clonotype has ten or more counts. The rearrangement links TRBV4-3 to TRBJ2-3, with D unresolved. Deletions cut 1 base from V and 2 bases from J, with 13 bases between. The CDR3 runs to 16 residues. Germline V CDR1 and CDR2: LGHNA, YSLEER. The CDR3 here is CASSQVASGPTDTQYF. CDR3 DNA: TGCGCCAGCAGCCAAGTTGCATCGGGTCCCACAGATACGCAGTATTTT.

A note on this clonotype: A much more abundant neighbour one base away suggests this may be a read error. The rearrangement uses TRBV10-3 and TRBJ2-5, with 7 positions matching TRBD1. The germline gives CDR1 ENHRY, CDR2 SYGVKD. With 2 bases clipped from V and 1 base from J, the junction kept 10 bases outside the gene matches. The CDR3 spans 17 residues. The CDR3 sequence is CAISENIAGTVQETQYF. The CDR3 nucleotides are TGTGCCATCAGTGAGAATATTGCCGGGACAGTCCAAGAGACCCAGTACTTC.

This clonotype was detected many times. The chain recombines TRBV20-1 with TRBJ2-7, with a weak D call TRBD1 (6 bases). The ends were cut back, 3 bases at V and 2 bases at J, with 8 bases in the middle. From germline, CDR1 is DFQATT and CDR2 SNEGSKA (reference sequence). The CDR3 covers 12 residues. DNA of the CDR3: TGCAGTGCTAGCCGACAGGCCTACGAGCAGTACTTC. This encodes CSASRQAYEQYF.

This clonotype has at least ten counts. This chain connects TRBV20-1 to TRBJ1-5, with D possibly being TRBD1 (5 bases). The CDR3 is 11 amino acids. Per the germline V gene, CDR1 is DFQATT and CDR2 is SNEGSKA (reference sequence). V shed 7 bases and J shed 4 bases, with 8 bases lying between them. CDR3 protein: CSGGGNQPQHF. CDR3 DNA sequence: TGCAGTGGGGGGGGTAATCAGCCCCAGCATTTT.

V and J are TRBV11-2 and TRBJ1-1, with a weak D call TRBD1 (5 bases). V lost 2 bases and J lost 5, with 12 bases in between. Germline CDR1 is SGHAT and CDR2 is FQNNGV. This CDR3 has 14 amino acids. CDR3 sequence reads: CASSLPGVGTEAFF. CDR3 nucleotide sequence: TGTGCCAGCAGCTTACCGGGGGTCGGAACTGAAGCTTTCTTT.

This clonotype was detected ten times or more. This chain connects TRBV7-9 to TRBJ2-1; 12 nucleotides line up with TRBD2. The CDR3 has 15 residues. The trim removed 4 bases at V and 9 bases at J, leaving 7 bases unmatched. Germline V gene data show CDR1 as SEHNR and CDR2 as FQNEAQ (reference sequence). In DNA, the CDR3 is TGTGCCAGCAGCTCGACTAGCGGGAGTAGCGGTGAGCAGTTCTTC. Its protein product is CASSSTSGSSGEQFF.

The gene calls are TRBV20-1 and TRBJ1-5; D may be TRBD1 (5 bases). This CDR3 has 13 amino acids. V lost 2 bases, J lost 3 bases, and 8 bases lay in between. CDR1 and CDR2 from the germline V gene are DFQATT and SNEGSKA (reference sequence). For the CDR3, the DNA is TGCAGTGCTAGATGGGGGTACAATCAGCCCCAGCATTTT. Residues: CSARWGYNQPQHF.

This clonotype was observed many times. The V call is TRBV6-5, the J call TRBJ1-1; D uncertain. This CDR3 region has 11 residues. The germline V and J ends were trimmed by 8 bases and 5 bases, with 9 bases remaining between them. Germline lookup yields CDR1 MNHEY and CDR2 SVGAGI. This CDR3 reads CASRTSTEAFF. The CDR3 DNA sequence: TGTGCCAGCCGAACATCGACTGAAGCTTTCTTT.

The chain uses TRBV10-3 and TRBJ2-1; D possibly corresponds to TRBD1 (5 bases). V was cut by 1 base and J by 7 bases, with 8 bases left in between. The CDR3 extends over 13 amino acids. The germline V gene has CDR1 ENHRY and CDR2 SYGVKD. The CDR3 DNA is TGTGCCATCAGTGAGTTGGGGCAAAATGAGCAGTTCTTC. Protein: CAISELGQNEQFF.

Many counts were recorded for this clonotype. This chain uses TRBV5-1 with TRBJ1-2; 7 bases are shared with TRBD1. With 2 bases clipped from V and 8 bases from J, the junction kept 6 bases outside the gene matches. The CDR3 is 13 residues long. Germline V gene lookup returns CDR1 SGHRS and CDR2 YFSETQ. The CDR3 DNA follows: TGCGCCAGCAGCTTTGACAGGGTATTGGGCTACACCTTC. It specifies CASSFDRVLGYTF.

This clonotype was observed at least ten times. The gene calls are TRBV5-1 and TRBJ2-5, with a weak D call TRBD1 (6 bases). Trimming stripped 2 bases from V and 2 bases from J, with 22 bases between. The germline V gene encodes CDR1 SGHRS and CDR2 YFSETQ. This CDR3 comprises 18 residues. This CDR3 reads CASSLSDPPTGGQETQYF. The CDR3 region has the DNA TGCGCCAGCAGCTTAAGTGACCCTCCGACAGGCGGTCAAGAGACCCAGTACTTC. Drawing the rest from reference TRBV5-1 and TRBJ2-5, the complete variable domain is KAGVTQTPRYLIKTRGQQVTLSCSPISGHRSVSWYQQTPGQGLQFLFEYFSETQRNKGNFPGRFSGRQFSNSRSEMNVSTLELGDSALYLCASSLSDPPTGGQETQYFGPGTRLLVL.